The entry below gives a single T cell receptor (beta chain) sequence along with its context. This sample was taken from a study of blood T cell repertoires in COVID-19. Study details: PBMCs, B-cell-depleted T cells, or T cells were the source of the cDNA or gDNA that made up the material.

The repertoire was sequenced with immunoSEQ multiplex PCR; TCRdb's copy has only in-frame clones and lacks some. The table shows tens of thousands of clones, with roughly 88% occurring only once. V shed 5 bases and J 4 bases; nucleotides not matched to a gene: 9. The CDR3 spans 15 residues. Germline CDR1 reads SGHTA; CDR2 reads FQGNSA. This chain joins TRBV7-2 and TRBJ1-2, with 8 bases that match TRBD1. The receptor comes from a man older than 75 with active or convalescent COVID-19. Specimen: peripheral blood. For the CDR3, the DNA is TGTGCCAGCAGCATAAGACAGGGGTCGGGCTATGGCTACACCTTC. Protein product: CASSIRQGSGYGYTF.